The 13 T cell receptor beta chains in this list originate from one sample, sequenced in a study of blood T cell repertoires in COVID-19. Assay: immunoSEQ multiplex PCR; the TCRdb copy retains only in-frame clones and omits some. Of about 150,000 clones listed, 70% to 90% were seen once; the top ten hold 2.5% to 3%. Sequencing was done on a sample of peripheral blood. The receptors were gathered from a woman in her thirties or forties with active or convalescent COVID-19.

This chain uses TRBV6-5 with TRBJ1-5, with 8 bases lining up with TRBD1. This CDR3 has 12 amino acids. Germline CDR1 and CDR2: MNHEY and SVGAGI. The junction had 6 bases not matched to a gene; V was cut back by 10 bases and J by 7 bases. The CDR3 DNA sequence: TGTGCCATCCAGGGGGCCGGCCAGCCCCAGCATTTT. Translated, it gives CAIQGAGQPQHF.

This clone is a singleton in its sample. Here the CDR3 reads CASRRAGAGELFF. For the CDR3, the DNA is TGTGCCAGCAGGAGGGCAGGGGCCGGGGAGCTGTTTTTT. V is TRBV2 and J is TRBJ2-2; tentatively, D is TRBD1 (6 bases). V dropped 6 bases and J dropped 6 bases, with 11 bases sitting between them. This CDR3 spans 13 amino acids. Germline V lookup: CDR1 SNHLY, CDR2 FYNNEI.

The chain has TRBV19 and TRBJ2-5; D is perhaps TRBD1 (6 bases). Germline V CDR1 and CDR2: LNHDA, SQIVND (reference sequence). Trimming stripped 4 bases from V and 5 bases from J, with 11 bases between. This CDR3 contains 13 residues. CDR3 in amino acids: CASSTRGSETQYF. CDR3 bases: TGTGCCAGTAGTACCAGGGGTTCGGAGACCCAGTACTTC.

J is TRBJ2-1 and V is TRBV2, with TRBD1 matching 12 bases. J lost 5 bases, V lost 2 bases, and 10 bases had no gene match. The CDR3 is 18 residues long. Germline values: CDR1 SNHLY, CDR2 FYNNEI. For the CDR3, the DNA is TGTGCCAGCAGTGAATGGGGACAGGGGGCATTTTTGAACAATGAGCAGTTCTTC. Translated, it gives CASSEWGQGAFLNNEQFF.

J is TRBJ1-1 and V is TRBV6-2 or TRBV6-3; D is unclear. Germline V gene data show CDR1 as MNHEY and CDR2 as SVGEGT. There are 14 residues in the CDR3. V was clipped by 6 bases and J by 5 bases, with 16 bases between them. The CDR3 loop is CASRYTDGMTEAFF. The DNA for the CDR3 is TGTGCCAGCAGGTACACAGACGGGATGACTGAAGCTTTCTTT.

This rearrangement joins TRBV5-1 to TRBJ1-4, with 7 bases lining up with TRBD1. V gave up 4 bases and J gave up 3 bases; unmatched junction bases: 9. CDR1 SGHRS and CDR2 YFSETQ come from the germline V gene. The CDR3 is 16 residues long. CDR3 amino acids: CASSPPPGGPNEKLFF. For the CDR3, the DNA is TGCGCCAGCAGCCCCCCCCCAGGGGGGCCTAATGAAAAACTGTTTTTT.

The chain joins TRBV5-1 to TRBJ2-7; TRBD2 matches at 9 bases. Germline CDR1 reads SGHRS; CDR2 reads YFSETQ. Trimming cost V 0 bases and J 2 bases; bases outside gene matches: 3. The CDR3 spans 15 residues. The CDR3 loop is CASSLEPSGAYEQYF. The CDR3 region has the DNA TGCGCCAGCAGCTTGGAGCCTAGCGGGGCCTACGAGCAGTACTTC.

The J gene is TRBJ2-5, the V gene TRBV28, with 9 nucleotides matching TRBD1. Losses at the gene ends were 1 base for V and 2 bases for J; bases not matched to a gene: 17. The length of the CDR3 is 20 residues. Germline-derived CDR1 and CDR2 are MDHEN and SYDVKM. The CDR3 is CASSLSGSQGAVRGQETQYF. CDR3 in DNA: TGTGCCAGCAGTTTATCAGGGTCACAGGGGGCGGTGAGGGGGCAAGAGACCCAGTACTTC.

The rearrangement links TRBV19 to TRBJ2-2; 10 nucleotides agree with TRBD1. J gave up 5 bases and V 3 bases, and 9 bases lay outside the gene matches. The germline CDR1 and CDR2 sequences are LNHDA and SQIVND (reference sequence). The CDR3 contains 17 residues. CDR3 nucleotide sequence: TGTGCCAGTAGTATCCCCTTTCCGGACAGGGGGACCGGGGAGCTGTTTTTT. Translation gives CASSIPFPDRGTGELFF.

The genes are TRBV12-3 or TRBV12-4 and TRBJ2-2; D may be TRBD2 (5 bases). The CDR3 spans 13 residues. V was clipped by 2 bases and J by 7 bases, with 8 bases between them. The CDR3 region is CASSLNEGGELFF. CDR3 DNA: TGTGCCAGCAGTTTAAACGAGGGCGGGGAGCTGTTTTTT.

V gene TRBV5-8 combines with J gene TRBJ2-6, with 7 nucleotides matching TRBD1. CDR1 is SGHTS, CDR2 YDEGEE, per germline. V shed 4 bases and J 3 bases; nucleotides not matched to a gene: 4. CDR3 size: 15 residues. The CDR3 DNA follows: TGTGCCAGCAGCAAAGGGGGCGGTGGGGCCAACGTCCTGACTTTC. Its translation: CASSKGGGGANVLTF.

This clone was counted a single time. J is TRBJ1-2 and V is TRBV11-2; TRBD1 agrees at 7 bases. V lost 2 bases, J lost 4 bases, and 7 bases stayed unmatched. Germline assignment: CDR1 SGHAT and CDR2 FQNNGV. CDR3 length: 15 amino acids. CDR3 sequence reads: CASSLLSTGSYGYTF. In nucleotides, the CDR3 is TGTGCCAGCAGCTTACTGTCGACAGGGAGCTATGGCTACACCTTC.

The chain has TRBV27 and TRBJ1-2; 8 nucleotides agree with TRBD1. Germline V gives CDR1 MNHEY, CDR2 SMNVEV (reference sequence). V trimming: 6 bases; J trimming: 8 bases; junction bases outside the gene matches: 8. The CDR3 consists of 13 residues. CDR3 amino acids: CASSPDRGRGYTF. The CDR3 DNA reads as TGTGCCAGCAGCCCCGACAGGGGACGAGGCTACACCTTC.